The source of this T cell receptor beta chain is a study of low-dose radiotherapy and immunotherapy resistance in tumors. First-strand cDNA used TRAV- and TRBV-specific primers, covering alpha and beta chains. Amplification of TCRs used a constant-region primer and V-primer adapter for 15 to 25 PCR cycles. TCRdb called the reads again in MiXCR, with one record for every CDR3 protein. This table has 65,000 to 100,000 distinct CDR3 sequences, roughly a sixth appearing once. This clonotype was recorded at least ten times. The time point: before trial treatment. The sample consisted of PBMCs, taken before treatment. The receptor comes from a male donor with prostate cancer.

The CDR3 coding sequence is TGCAGTGCTAGACCGGGGGTTGGGACCGGGGAGCTGTTTTTT. Its translation is CSARPGVGTGELFF. The chain has TRBV20-1 and TRBJ2-2, with D possibly TRBD2 on 6 matching bases. This CDR3 is 14 amino acids long. The germline CDR1 and CDR2 sequences are DFQATT and SNEGSKA (reference sequence). The V gene lost 2 bases and the J gene lost 5 bases, with 12 bases spanning the gap.